This TCR beta chain stems from a study of shared clonotypes between healthy human individuals. Repertoires were generated with immunoSEQ multiplex PCR, while TCRdb's copy carries only in-frame clones and drops some. The sample has hundreds of thousands of clones; approximately 73% are singletons. The CDR3 sequence is 16 residues long. Losses at the gene ends were 0 bases for V and 7 bases for J; bases not matched to a gene: 5. In germline, CDR1 is LNHDA, CDR2 SQIVND (reference sequence). The clonotype comes from a woman aged 25-40 years in good health. The chain employs TRBV19 and TRBJ2-5, with 13 bases that match TRBD2. Sequencing input: memory CD4+ T cells sorted from blood. Sample subset: CD45RA-negative fraction. The CDR3 nucleotides read TGTGCCAGTAGTATAGATACTAGCGGGAGGGCCGTGACCCAGTACTTC. This translates into CASSIDTSGRAVTQYF.